The TCR beta chain under discussion was sequenced for a study of persistence of HIV-infected CD4 T cells. About the study: Blood samples, up to roughly 200 mL, came from multiple time points, except two leukapheresis donors sampled once.

Points on this clone: The antigen is unknown.

Germline V gene data show CDR1 as MNHNY and CDR2 as SVGAGI (reference sequence). V lost 5 bases to trimming and J lost 7 bases, with 9 bases between them. The CDR3 runs 12 residues. The libraries were made with immunoSEQ version 4 in survey mode. Using immunoSEQ multiplex PCR, the repertoire was profiled, and TCRdb retains in-frame clones only, with some absent. Of about 64,000 clones in the sample, less than 85% were seen once. The stimulus was an HIV-1 Gag 15-mer peptide pool, roughly 1 ug/peptide/mL. Sorted nonresponding memory CD4+ T cells were CD40L-negative, CD69-negative, CD45RO-high. This sample comprised CD4+ T cells sorted from PBMCs after roughly 17-hour stimulation, obtained from a patient who received antiretroviral therapy. The V call is TRBV6-6, the J call TRBJ1-5; D call uncertain. The receptor was derived from an adult man with HIV who was CMV-seropositive. The CDR3 DNA follows: TGTGCCAGCAGTAGGGTAGGACAGCCCCAGCATTTT. Protein product: CASSRVGQPQHF.